Given below is one TCR beta chain in context. There are a few counts of this clonotype. Its antigen is unknown. Base qualities are not provided; no much larger clone lies one nucleotide away. The CDR3 spans 14 residues, from the cysteine through the phenylalanine. The CDR3 DNA has 42 bases and is translated from base 1. The germline V end is reduced by 6 bases and the J end by 5 bases; junction bases left unmatched: 4. Blood RNA was extracted from unsorted whole blood with TRIzol reagent; germline DNA came from the DNeasy Blood & Tissue kit. Chronic HBV infection was present in the patients, and the patients were treatment-naive at sampling. Before surgery, approximately 3.6 milliliters of peripheral blood were drawn into K2EDTA tubes. Using a constant-region primer and ProtoScript II reverse transcriptase, TCRbeta-specific cDNA was reverse-transcribed from 500 to 650 ng total RNA. Construction of the TCRbeta libraries relied on three nested rounds of multiplex PCR, following a slightly modified ARM-PCR procedure. The first two PCR rounds used multiplex TRBV1-TRBV30 forward primers with a Cbeta reverse primer, each for approximately 11 cycles. A final 25-cycle PCR with Deep VentR polymerase added sample barcodes and Illumina adapters. Before sequencing, amplicons of 200-500 bp were purified from gel using a QIAquick gel extraction kit. An Illumina HiSeq 2500 was used to sequence the TCRbeta amplicons, generating 250-bp paired-end reads. The original pipeline was this. To recover full CDR3 sequences, reads were quality-trimmed using Trimmomatic v0.33 and paired reads were then merged using FLASH v1.2.11. MiGEC v1.2.1b assigned V, D and J germline segments to the rearranged TCRbeta sequences. Clonotype statistics and Shannon-Wiener diversity indices were computed with VDJtools v1.0.0. Except for diversity analysis, only each sample's 250 most abundant clonotypes were used in subsequent analyses to reduce sampling bias. TCRdb reworked the public reads: Q25 trimming with fastp, MiXCR clone assembly, productive beta chains retained. Rows merge per CDR3 protein into single entries with the most common DNA and genes. TCRdb assigned the V and J calls; the authors' analysis was not used. The sample includes about 310,000 distinct CDR3 sequences, with roughly three fifths observed a single time. The biggest ten clones account for over 15% of the sample.

This sample is drawn from a study of tumor-infiltrating lymphocytes in primary liver carcinoma (dated by TCRdb to 2016 to 2017). With respect to the entire study: Roughly five patients with histopathologically diagnosed primary liver carcinoma underwent surgical resection in China between 2015 and March 2016. Of the five patients, three men and two women aged 30 to 69 years, four had hepatocellular carcinoma and one had combined HCC and intrahepatic cholangiocarcinoma. The tumors of the five patients were staged as T1-T3 N0M0, with maximum diameters ranging from roughly 4 to 10 cm. Each sample produced roughly 3.65 to 8 million productive TCRbeta reads, and read depth showed no significant difference between tissue types. Across five regions of each liver tumor, along with adjacent normal tissue and blood, the study brought together TCRbeta repertoire sequencing, expression microarrays and whole-exome sequencing. TCRbeta repertoire sequencing covered 35 specimens from 5 patients: around 25 tumor regions, 5 adjacent noncancerous liver tissues and 5 peripheral blood samples. Repertoires from technical replicates were highly reproducible, with mean shared-clone rates about 0.88 and correlation coefficients above 0.95. What the work shows at the level of the full study, not this receptor alone: The study included only five patients, and the authors note findings should be validated in a larger study. Only the TCR beta chain was sequenced, which likely underestimates true repertoire diversity because unpaired alpha chains were not captured. Compared with blood, tumors had a significantly larger share of the repertoire taken up by the top 250 clones (p = 0.039). Bulk unsorted samples precluded comparing CD4+ and CD8+ T cell repertoires. Consistent with antigen-driven expansion, pairs of tumor regions showed higher repertoire overlap (mean around 35%) than either tumor-adjacent pairs (around 17%) or tumor-blood pairs (roughly 15%).

Sequences were obtained from peripheral blood. The V and J segments used are TRBV12-3 or TRBV12-4 and TRBJ1-4; 9 nucleotides in the junction match TRBD1. The TCR originated in a woman aged 25 to 39 with primary liver carcinoma and hepatitis B virus infection. The sequenced DNA is TGTGCCAGCAGCCCCGGGACAGGGAATGAAAAACTGTTTTTT. Its coded protein is CASSPGTGNEKLFF.